This T cell receptor beta chain is drawn from a study of blood T cell repertoires in COVID-19 (dated by TCRdb to 2019 to 2021). Describing the broader study: Samples from collaborators originated in the United States, Italy and Spain and spanned both the acute and convalescent phases of COVID-19. The prospective study material was composed of cDNA or gDNA derived from T cells, B-cell-depleted T cells, or PBMCs. Deeply sampled blood TCRbeta repertoires from subjects exposed to, actively infected with, or recovered from COVID-19 were included in the dataset. The repertoires were made available in a free public database intended to serve as a resource for research on the immune response to SARS-CoV-2. Samples were obtained from the ongoing ImmuneRACE study (first 160 participants) and from 1,254 subjects provided by 6 global collaborators. Sample metadata almost always included a de-identified subject ID, COVID-19 status, age in years and sex. Where available, HLA class I and class II types were obtained from metadata supplied by the sample provider rather than from assay-based typing. The investigation overall reported the following: How much clinical and demographic metadata was included differed by source and by participant, and the metadata was provided uncurated.

Enrolling through a virtual design, the prospective study's participants ranged in age from about 18 to 100 years and lived across approximately 25 United States geographic areas. Cohort assignment in the prospective study relied on participant-reported clinical history from a screening survey and a study questionnaire. Recovered participants in ImmuneRACE Cohort 3 were defined as having two consecutive negative NP/OP PCR tests, clearance from a healthcare professional, or resolution of symptoms. Mobile phlebotomists in the prospective study collected whole blood, serum and a nasopharyngeal or oropharyngeal swab from every participant. Prospective study participants could optionally give additional blood draws and questionnaires over an approximately two-month period. Before DNA extraction, blood samples from the prospective study were shipped at room temperature or frozen. The table lists this clone with a count of one. Its antigen remains unidentified. Base qualities are missing; no much larger clone stands one base away.

TCRbeta CDR3 regions were amplified from genomic DNA by means of the immunoSEQ Assay, a bias-controlled multiplex PCR. The source study handled its data this way. The number of nucleated cells in each sample was estimated from the amplification of reference gene primers within the assay. To quantify the absolute abundance of each unique TCRbeta CDR3 rearrangement, sequence reads were collapsed and filtered. Productive Simpson clonality was computed per sample as the square root of Simpson's diversity index over productive rearrangements. TCRdb obtained this table from immuneACCESS and retained in-frame rearrangements with V and J assigned. These tables miss some clones; where compared with another copy, unresolved V genes account for less than half of the shortfall, and the remainder is unexplained. V and J calls plus clone size are reproduced from that table; the DNA served to infer D and trimming. For this sample the table gives 140,000 to 150,000 clones, of which around 86% were detected only once. Around 11% of the sample is held by the ten biggest clonotypes.

Trimming accounts for 6 bases at V and 4 bases at J, while the number of junction bases matched to no gene is 8. Spanning cysteine to phenylalanine, the CDR3 consists of 15 amino acids. Only the CDR3 DNA is retained, 45 bases long and in frame from the first base. Per the germline V gene, SGHVS is the CDR1 and FNYEAQ is the CDR2. Material: PBMCs or T cells enriched from blood (not recorded which). Recombination connected TRBV7-6 to TRBJ1-3; 8 of the junction bases match TRBD1. The origin of this receptor is a man in his 60s who had recovered from COVID-19. The DNA is TGTGCCAGCAGACCCGACAGGGGTCAGGGAAACACCATATATTTT. The encoded protein is CASRPDRGQGNTIYF.